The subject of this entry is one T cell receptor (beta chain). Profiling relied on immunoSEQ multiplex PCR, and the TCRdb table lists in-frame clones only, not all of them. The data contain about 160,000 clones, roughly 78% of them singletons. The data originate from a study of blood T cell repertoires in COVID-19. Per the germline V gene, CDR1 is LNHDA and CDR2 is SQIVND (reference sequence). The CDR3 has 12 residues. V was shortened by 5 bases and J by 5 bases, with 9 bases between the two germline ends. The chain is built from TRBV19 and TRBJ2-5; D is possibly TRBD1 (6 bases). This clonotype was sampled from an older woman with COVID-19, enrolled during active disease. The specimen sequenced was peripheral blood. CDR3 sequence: CASSQGWETQYF. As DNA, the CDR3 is TGTGCCAGTAGTCAGGGGTGGGAGACCCAGTACTTC.